This entry features one T cell receptor (beta chain) sequence. Antigen specificity is unknown. Patients chosen for sequencing had shown CD8+CD57+ cell expansion by flow cytometry. Patients had not yet gotten any therapy when their blood was taken for sampling. The data stem from a study of CD8+CD57+ T cells in acquired aplastic anemia. Study-level background: DNA per sorted CD4+ or CD8+ sample ranged about 0.18 to 30 ug, averaging about 2.9 ug. Study findings and constraints: Patients and controls shared twenty-nine CD8+ CDR3 sequences, highly expressed in patients.

The TCR beta profiling, which covered VDJ combination and CDR3 sequence, was carried out using genomic DNA as the template. Each CDR3 protein is one row after TCRdb ran MiXCR on the reads. The table records 400,000 to 600,000 distinct CDR3 sequences, around 30% of them present only once. Input material: sorted CD4+, CD8+, or CD8+CD57+ T cells (not recorded which) from PBMCs. The receptor was derived from a human donor with aplastic anemia.

The CDR3 is CASSVVDTQYF. The CDR3 nucleotides read TGTGCCAGCAGCGTAGTCGATACGCAGTATTTT. The rearrangement joins TRBV9 to TRBJ2-3; no reliable D call. The CDR3 is made up of 11 amino acids. V dropped 0 bases and J dropped 6 bases, with 2 bases sitting between them. Germline V lookup: CDR1 SGDLS, CDR2 YYNGEE.